Reported below is one T cell receptor (beta chain). This sample was included in a study of T cell responses to AZD1222 COVID-19 vaccine. Germline V gene data show CDR1 as SNHLY and CDR2 as FYNNEI. Between the trimmed V and J ends, which lost 6 bases and 6 bases, there was a span of 5 bases. CDR3 size: 10 residues. Assay: immunoSEQ multiplex PCR; the TCRdb copy retains only in-frame clones and omits some. The table includes about 180,000 clones, about 91% detected once. This clonotype originated in an adult in good health. The sequencing here drew on peripheral blood, taken on day 0 of AZD1222 vaccination. This chain joins TRBV2 and TRBJ1-1; D not certain. The CDR3 DNA is TGTGCCAGCAGGGTTGCTGAAGCTTTCTTT. Amino acid sequence: CASRVAEAFF.